Following are 31 T cell receptor beta chains from one sample sequenced in a study of blood T cell repertoires in COVID-19. Some clones are missing from TCRdb's copy, which holds only in-frame ones; the method was immunoSEQ multiplex PCR. The repertoire holds 15,000 to 20,000 clones, with more than 70% as singletons. The sample comprised peripheral blood. The receptors were gathered from a man aged 35-49 years with active COVID-19.

The chain joins TRBV3-1 (or the pseudogene TRBV3-2) to TRBJ2-5, with 7 bases matching TRBD1. The CDR3 loop spans 15 amino acids. CDR1 LGHDT and CDR2 YNNKEL come from the germline V gene (reference sequence). V lost 8 bases and J lost 2; bases outside the gene matches: 11. Written as DNA, the CDR3 is TGTGCCAGCGGGACAGCTAACCCCAAACAAGAGACCCAGTACTTC. It yields the protein CASGTANPKQETQYF.

The chain couples TRBV5-1 to TRBJ2-7; 10 bases are shared with TRBD1. The germline V gene has CDR1 SGHRS and CDR2 YFSETQ. The ends lost 4 bases at V and 2 bases at J; junction bases unmatched: 6. The CDR3 contains 15 residues. The CDR3 here is CASSQDRGRTYEQYF. CDR3 sequence (DNA): TGCGCCAGCAGCCAAGACAGGGGGCGCACCTACGAGCAGTACTTC.

This rearrangement joins TRBV27 to TRBJ1-2; 7 bases map to TRBD1. The J segment lost 0 bases and the V segment lost 3 bases, leaving 1 base of the junction unmatched. This CDR3 region has 14 residues. Germline V gene lookup returns CDR1 MNHEY and CDR2 SMNVEV (reference sequence). CDR3 loop: CASSLGTANYGYTF. The CDR3 nucleotides are TGTGCCAGCAGTTTGGGGACAGCTAACTATGGCTACACCTTC.

The chain carries TRBV11-2 and TRBJ2-7; 11 bases map to TRBD2. With 5 bases clipped from V and 5 bases from J, the junction kept 11 bases outside the gene matches. CDR1 SGHAT and CDR2 FQNNGV come from the germline V gene. CDR3 length equals 16 residues. CDR3 residues: CASSGMTSGITHEQYF. In DNA form, the CDR3 reads TGTGCCAGCAGCGGGATGACTAGCGGGATCACCCACGAGCAGTACTTC.

The chain couples TRBV2 to TRBJ1-1; tentatively, D is TRBD1 (5 bases). Germline V gene lookup returns CDR1 SNHLY and CDR2 FYNNEI. The length of the CDR3 is 15 residues. V was cut by 1 base and J by 0 bases, with 9 bases left in between. The CDR3 DNA sequence: TGTGCCAGCAGTGAAGGGCAGGGAATGAACACTGAAGCTTTCTTT. Its protein is CASSEGQGMNTEAFF. The full variable domain, in which reference TRBV2 and TRBJ1-1 provide the parts outside the CDR3, is EPEVTQTPSHQVTQMGQEVILRCVPISNHLYFYWYRQILGQKVEFLVSFYNNEISEKSEIFDDQFSVERPDGSNFTLKIRSTKLEDSAMYFCASSEGQGMNTEAFFGQGTRLTVV.

CDR3 amino acids: CASSQDPDRVGIQYF. The CDR3, as DNA: TGCGCCAGCAGCCAAGATCCGGACAGGGTGGGCATTCAGTACTTC. The chain uses TRBV4-3 and TRBJ2-4; 8 positions match TRBD1. The CDR3 contains 15 residues. Germline loops: CDR1 LGHNA, CDR2 YSLEER. Losses at the gene ends were 0 bases for V and 9 bases for J; bases not matched to a gene: 7.

This clone appeared a few times. This chain links TRBV19 with TRBJ2-7; no firm D call. This CDR3 comprises 13 residues. Trimming shortened V by 4 bases and J by 2 bases, and 9 bases separated the two germline ends. Germline V lookup: CDR1 LNHDA, CDR2 SQIVND (reference sequence). The DNA for the CDR3 is TGTGCCAGTAGTACGGTACCCCCCTACGAGCAGTACTTC. Protein sequence: CASSTVPPYEQYF.

This sequence joins TRBV6-6 and TRBJ2-2; a possible D gene is TRBD2 (7 bases). Trimming cost V 0 bases and J 1 base, with 9 bases left between them. Germline V CDR1 and CDR2: MNHNY, SVGAGI (reference sequence). The CDR3 loop spans 16 amino acids. CDR3 protein: CASSYSGGGNTGELFF. The CDR3 DNA is TGTGCCAGCAGTTACTCGGGAGGGGGGAACACCGGGGAGCTGTTTTTT.

The rearrangement links TRBV6-5 to TRBJ1-2; 10 bases fit TRBD1. The CDR3 is 16 residues long. Per the germline V gene, CDR1 is MNHEY and CDR2 is SVGAGI. The J segment lost 5 bases and the V segment lost 3 bases, leaving 9 bases of the junction unmatched. For the CDR3, the DNA is TGTGCCAGCAGTTATTTTCGGACAGGGGGGAATTATGGCTACACCTTC. Translation gives CASSYFRTGGNYGYTF.

The chain combines TRBV5-1 with TRBJ2-5, with TRBD2 identical over 10 bases. Germline V CDR1 and CDR2: SGHRS, YFSETQ. This CDR3 has 15 residues. The ends lost 0 bases at V and 5 bases at J; junction bases unmatched: 4. This CDR3 is CASSLASGRGETQYF. CDR3 DNA sequence: TGCGCCAGCAGCTTGGCTAGCGGGAGAGGTGAGACCCAGTACTTC.

This chain joins TRBV6-2 or TRBV6-3 and TRBJ2-5; tentatively, D is TRBD2 (6 bases). Germline CDR1 reads MNHEY; CDR2 reads SVGEGT. V lost 2 bases and J 1 base, leaving 14 bases between the germline ends. There are 16 residues in the CDR3. CDR3 protein: CASSYEVVRGQETQYF. CDR3 sequence (DNA): TGTGCCAGCAGTTACGAGGTAGTGCGGGGCCAAGAGACCCAGTACTTC.

The chain employs TRBV4-1 and TRBJ1-2; 9 positions agree with TRBD1. From germline, CDR1 is MGHRA and CDR2 YSYEKL. The CDR3 covers 16 residues. Germline trimming cut 3 bases from V and 5 bases from J; bases unmatched to any gene: 10. This chain's CDR3 is CASSQAPGQGLYGYTF. The CDR3 DNA is TGCGCCAGCAGCCAGGCCCCGGGACAGGGATTATATGGCTACACCTTC.

This chain joins TRBV6-5 and TRBJ2-7; D might be TRBD1 (5 bases). V lost 6 bases, J lost 2 bases, and 14 bases lay in between. The CDR3 consists of 14 residues. Germline V gene data show CDR1 as MNHEY and CDR2 as SVGAGI. The CDR3 is CASSARQSPYEQYF. The CDR3 region has the DNA TGTGCCAGCAGCGCCCGACAGAGTCCCTACGAGCAGTACTTC.

The chain couples TRBV7-2 to TRBJ2-7, with no clear D. V gave up 4 bases and J gave up 1 base, with 8 bases separating them. The CDR3 sequence is 13 residues long. Germline CDR1 SGHTA, CDR2 FQGNSA. The CDR3 DNA follows: TGTGCCAGCAGCTCCGTTATTTCCTACGAGCAGTACTTC. This gives the protein CASSSVISYEQYF. Complete variable domain (other parts from reference TRBV7-2 and TRBJ2-7): GAGVSQSPSNKVTEKGKDVELRCDPISGHTALYWYRQSLGQGLEFLIYFQGNSAPDKSGLPSDRFSAERTGGSVSTLTIQRTQQEDSAVYLCASSSVISYEQYFGPGTRLTVT.

This chain uses TRBV6-1 with TRBJ2-5; 10 bases agree with TRBD2. This CDR3 contains 16 residues. Germline V gene lookup returns CDR1 MNHNS and CDR2 SASEGT. V was clipped by 4 bases and J by 2 bases; unmatched bases: 7. CDR3 DNA sequence: TGTGCCAGCAGTGGCGGTAGCGGGAGGACTCAAGAGACCCAGTACTTC. Translation gives CASSGGSGRTQETQYF.

V and J are TRBV19 and TRBJ2-5, with D perhaps TRBD2 (5 bases). The CDR3 has 14 residues. The germline CDR1 and CDR2 sequences are LNHDA and SQIVND (reference sequence). The V end lost 3 bases, the J end lost 1 base, and 9 bases lay between the germline ends. The CDR3 loop is CASSMFAGQETQYF. In nucleotides, the CDR3 is TGTGCCAGTAGTATGTTCGCGGGCCAAGAGACCCAGTACTTC.

The genes are TRBV2 and TRBJ2-1; TRBD2 aligns across 8 bases. The ends lost 4 bases at V and 7 bases at J; junction bases unmatched: 15. This CDR3 is built from 17 residues. CDR1 is SNHLY and CDR2 is FYNNEI in the germline V gene. DNA for the CDR3: TGTGCCAGCAGTGCTTTCGGGGTAGCGGGATTCGGGAATGAGCAGTTCTTC. Its protein product is CASSAFGVAGFGNEQFF.

The CDR3 nucleotides read TGTGCCAGCAGCTTAGTGACTAGCGGGCAATACGAGCAGTACTTC. It translates to CASSLVTSGQYEQYF. The chain recombines TRBV7-2 with TRBJ2-7; 10 bases fit TRBD2. Trimming at V came to 1 base and at J to 4 bases, leaving 4 bases not matched to a gene. CDR3 length equals 15 residues. The germline V gene encodes CDR1 SGHTA and CDR2 FQGNSA.

The chain carries TRBV18 and TRBJ2-3; TRBD1 is a possible D gene (5 bases). Germline loops: CDR1 KGHSH, CDR2 LQKENI. With 3 bases removed from V and 0 bases from J, the gap between germline ends came to 10 bases. The CDR3 contains 15 residues. The CDR3 nucleotides are TGTGCCAGCTCACCCAGGGAAGAAAGCACAGATACGCAGTATTTT. Protein product: CASSPREESTDTQYF.

The V gene is TRBV27, the J gene TRBJ2-6; possibly TRBD2 for D (6 bases). The CDR3 has 16 amino acids. Germline assignment: CDR1 MNHEY and CDR2 SMNVEV (reference sequence). The V end lost 6 bases, the J end lost 0 bases, and 12 bases lay between the germline ends. As DNA, the CDR3 is TGTGCCAGCAGCTTAGACGGGGGCTCTGGGGCCAACGTCCTGACTTTC. This gives the protein CASSLDGGSGANVLTF.

V and J are TRBV5-4 and TRBJ1-6; no clear D. The V and J ends lost 1 base and 7 bases respectively, with 12 bases between them. The CDR3 has 15 residues. The germline gives CDR1 SGHNT, CDR2 YYREEE (reference sequence). As DNA, the CDR3 is TGTGCCAGCAGCTTGACGGACTCGAGGAATTCACCCCTCCACTTT. Protein product: CASSLTDSRNSPLHF. Supplemented by reference TRBV5-4 and TRBJ1-6, the full variable domain reads ETGVTQSPTHLIKTRGQQVTLRCSSQSGHNTVSWYQQALGQGPQFIFQYYREEENGRGNFPPRFSGLQFPNYSSELNVNALELDDSALYLCASSLTDSRNSPLHFGNGTRLTVT.

This clone appeared once. The chain is built from TRBV5-1 and TRBJ1-1, with D perhaps TRBD1 (6 bases). This CDR3 has 14 residues. V gave up 2 bases and J gave up 1 base, with 9 bases separating them. Germline loops: CDR1 SGHRS, CDR2 YFSETQ. CDR3 protein: CASSFKTGNTEAFF. CDR3 DNA sequence: TGCGCCAGCAGCTTCAAGACAGGGAACACTGAAGCTTTCTTT.

The rearrangement joins TRBV9 to TRBJ1-1; D might be TRBD1 (6 bases). CDR1 SGDLS and CDR2 YYNGEE come from the germline V gene. Trimming took off 0 bases at V and 1 base at J, with 10 bases between the two ends. The CDR3 totals 15 residues. Here the CDR3 reads CASSVGGRGNTEAFF. CDR3 nucleotide sequence: TGTGCCAGCAGCGTAGGGGGCAGGGGGAACACTGAAGCTTTCTTT.

The rearrangement links TRBV19 to TRBJ2-7; D is undetermined. CDR1 is LNHDA, CDR2 SQIVND, per germline (reference sequence). This CDR3 has 13 amino acids. Trimming took 5 bases from V and 4 from J, leaving 12 bases between them. CDR3 in amino acids: CASSSYHLYEQYF. The CDR3 DNA is TGTGCCAGTAGTTCCTACCACCTTTACGAGCAGTACTTC.

The V call is TRBV6-2 or TRBV6-3, the J call TRBJ2-7, with D perhaps matching TRBD1 (6 bases). V lost 6 bases and J 3 bases, leaving 12 bases between the germline ends. The CDR3 loop spans 13 amino acids. CDR1 and CDR2 from the germline V gene are MNHEY and SVGEGT. CDR3 sequence: CASSHLQGYEQYF. Here the CDR3 DNA reads TGTGCCAGCAGCCATTTACAGGGCTACGAGCAGTACTTC.

The gene calls are TRBV4-1 and TRBJ1-2; D may be TRBD1 (6 bases). Trimming pared 0 bases from V and 3 bases from J, leaving 17 bases between. In germline, CDR1 is MGHRA, CDR2 YSYEKL. The CDR3 extends over 17 amino acids. CDR3 nucleotide sequence: TGCGCCAGCAGCCAAGATCCAGGGGCAGGGCTTTACTATGGCTACACCTTC. Translated: CASSQDPGAGLYYGYTF.

V is TRBV19 and J is TRBJ2-3, with a tentative D call TRBD2 (5 bases). Germline CDR1 reads LNHDA; CDR2 reads SQIVND (reference sequence). The CDR3 has 16 amino acids. V was shortened by 5 bases and J by 6 bases, with 21 bases between the two germline ends. The CDR3 nucleotides are TGTGCCAGTAGTTCCCCCCGAGGCGGGTTTCGGGATACGCAGTATTTT. Its translation is CASSSPRGGFRDTQYF.

The chain carries TRBV3-1 (or the pseudogene TRBV3-2) and TRBJ2-7; 12 positions match TRBD2. Unmatched junction bases numbered 9, after V lost 3 bases and J lost 6 bases. The CDR3 length is 16 residues. Looked up from germline, CDR1 is LGHDT and CDR2 is YNNKEL (reference sequence). The CDR3 here is CASSHLLAGGAGEQYF. The DNA for the CDR3 is TGTGCCAGCAGCCATTTACTAGCGGGAGGAGCGGGCGAGCAGTACTTC.

The CDR3 coding sequence is TGTGCCAGCAGCTTCGACAGGGGTGACATTCAGTACTTC. Its translation is CASSFDRGDIQYF. V and J are TRBV7-9 and TRBJ2-4, with 8 bases that match TRBD1. The germline gives CDR1 SEHNR, CDR2 FQNEAQ (reference sequence). The length of the CDR3 is 13 residues. Unmatched junction bases numbered 3, after V lost 3 bases and J lost 8 bases.

The genes are TRBV7-2 and TRBJ2-5; 15 bases fit TRBD2. CDR1 and CDR2 from the germline V gene are SGHTA and FQGNSA. The CDR3 is 16 amino acids. The V segment lost 5 bases and the J segment 2 bases; nucleotides outside the gene matches: 3. CDR3 sequence reads: CASSTGLAGGQETQYF. Written as DNA, the CDR3 is TGTGCCAGCAGCACCGGACTAGCGGGAGGGCAAGAGACCCAGTACTTC.

The CDR3 DNA reads TGTGCCAGCAGTTTCCCTAACACCGGGGAGCTGTTTTTT. It yields the protein CASSFPNTGELFF. This chain uses TRBV9 with TRBJ2-2; no clear D gene. The CDR3 is 13 amino acids. CDR1 and CDR2 (germline): SGDLS, YYNGEE. V was clipped by 5 bases and J by 2 bases, with 7 bases between them.